This TCR beta chain came from a study of identifying expanded T cells in peripheral blood. The germline V and J ends were trimmed by 5 bases and 6 bases, with 8 bases remaining between them. Per the germline V gene, CDR1 is SGHTA and CDR2 is FQGTGA. The CDR3 sequence is 11 residues long. Concerning this clone itself: The antigen is not known.

Study-wide findings and caveats: Clone count variance between roughly 2-week samples rose with total template count. Differentially abundant clones: roughly 1.2 between replicates, about 15 at approximately 14 days, over 18 at four.

The assay was immunoSEQ multiplex PCR, and TCRdb's table has in-frame clones only and misses some. Found here are more than 85,000 clones, more than 70% of them singletons; the top ten hold about 14%. Healthy donors had no documented immune events, such as infections, while sampled. This receptor was identified in a person aged 18-70 years in good health. This chain connects TRBV7-3 to TRBJ2-7; D gene uncertain. Sequences were obtained from blood. The CDR3 sequence: CASSAQGEQYF. The CDR3 DNA reads as TGTGCCAGCAGCGCCCAAGGCGAGCAGTACTTC.